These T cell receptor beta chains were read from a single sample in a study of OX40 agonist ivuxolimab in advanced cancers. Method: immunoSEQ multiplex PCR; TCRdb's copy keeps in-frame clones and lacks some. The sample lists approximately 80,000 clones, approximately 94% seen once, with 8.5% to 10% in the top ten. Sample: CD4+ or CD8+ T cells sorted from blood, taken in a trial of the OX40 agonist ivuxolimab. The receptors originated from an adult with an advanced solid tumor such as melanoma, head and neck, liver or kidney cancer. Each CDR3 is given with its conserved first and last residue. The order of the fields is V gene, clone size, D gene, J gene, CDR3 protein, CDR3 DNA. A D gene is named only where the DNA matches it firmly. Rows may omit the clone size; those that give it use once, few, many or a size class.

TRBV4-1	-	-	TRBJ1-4	CASSQFGEKLFF	TGCGCCAGCAGCCAATTTGGTGAAAAACTGTTTTTT
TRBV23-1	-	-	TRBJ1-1	CASIPGERMNTEAFF	TGCGCCAGCATTCCCGGGGAGAGGATGAACACTGAAGCTTTCTTT
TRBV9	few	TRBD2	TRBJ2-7	CASSAASGRVHEQYF	TGTGCCAGCAGCGCAGCTAGCGGGAGGGTCCACGAGCAGTACTTC
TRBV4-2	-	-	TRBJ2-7	CASSQNRAYEQYF	TGTGCCAGCAGCCAAAACAGGGCATACGAGCAGTACTTC
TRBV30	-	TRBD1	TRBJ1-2	CAIPGQGSHGYTF	TGTGCCATCCCGGGACAGGGGAGTCATGGCTACACCTTC
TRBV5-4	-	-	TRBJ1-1	CASSLSLTGMNTEAFF	TGTGCCAGCAGCTTGTCTTTAACAGGGATGAACACTGAAGCTTTCTTT
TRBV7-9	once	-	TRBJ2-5	CASSRGLQQETQYF	TGTGCCAGCAGCCGGGGACTCCAGCAAGAGACCCAGTACTTC
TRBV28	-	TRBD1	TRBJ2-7	CASSLGLGTGTYEQYF	TGTGCCAGCAGTTTAGGTCTGGGGACAGGGACCTACGAGCAGTACTTC
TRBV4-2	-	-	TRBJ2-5	CASSQGLSETQYF	TGTGCCAGCAGCCAAGGGCTCTCAGAGACCCAGTACTTC
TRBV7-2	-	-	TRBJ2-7	CASSAWGSSYEQYF	TGTGCCAGCAGCGCTTGGGGGAGCTCCTACGAGCAGTACTTC
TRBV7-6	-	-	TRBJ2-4	CASSLWQRGENIQYF	TGTGCCAGCAGCTTATGGCAGAGGGGCGAAAACATTCAGTACTTC
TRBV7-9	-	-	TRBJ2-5	CASSSTIKGGLETQYF	TGTGCCAGCAGCTCAACAATCAAGGGGGGCCTGGAGACCCAGTACTTC
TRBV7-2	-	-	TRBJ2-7	CASSLPASYEQYF	TGTGCCAGCAGCTTACCAGCGTCCTACGAGCAGTACTTC
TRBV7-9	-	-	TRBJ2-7	CASSLSPKYEQYF	TGTGCCAGCAGCTTATCTCCGAAATACGAGCAGTACTTC
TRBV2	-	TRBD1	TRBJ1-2	CASREGGAFYGYTF	TGTGCCAGCAGGGAAGGGGGCGCATTCTATGGCTACACCTTC
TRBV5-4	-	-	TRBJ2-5	CASSSPPQETQYF	TGTGCCAGCAGCTCGCCCCCGCAAGAGACCCAGTACTTC
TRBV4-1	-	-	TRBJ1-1	CASSQVRGASEAFF	TGCGCCAGCAGCCAAGTGAGGGGGGCAAGTGAAGCTTTCTTT
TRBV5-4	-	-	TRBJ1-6	CASSLGGQGLSPLHF	TGTGCCAGCAGCTTGGGAGGGCAGGGGTTGTCACCCCTCCACTTT
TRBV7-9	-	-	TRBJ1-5	CASSLSGTSNQPQHF	TGTGCCAGCAGCTTAAGCGGGACTAGCAATCAGCCCCAGCATTTT
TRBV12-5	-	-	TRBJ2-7	CASGDSLGELAYEQYF	TGTGCTAGTGGTGATTCTCTAGGCGAATTGGCCTACGAGCAGTACTTC
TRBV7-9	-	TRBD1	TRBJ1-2	CASRQRGREGYTF	TGTGCCAGCAGACAAAGGGGGCGTGAGGGCTACACCTTC
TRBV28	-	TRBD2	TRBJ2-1	CASSFRGGLAGVGGYNEQFF	TGTGCCAGCAGTTTTCGGGGTGGACTAGCGGGAGTTGGTGGGTACAATGAGCAGTTCTTC
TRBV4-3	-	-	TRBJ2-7	CASSQGGPYEQYF	TGCGCCAGCAGCCAGGGGGGTCCCTACGAGCAGTACTTC
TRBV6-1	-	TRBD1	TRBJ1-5	CASLQGQDSNQPQHF	TGTGCCAGCTTGCAGGGACAGGATAGCAATCAGCCCCAGCATTTT
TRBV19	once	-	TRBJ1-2	CASSMGTVNYGYTF	TGTGCCAGTAGTATGGGGACTGTAAACTATGGCTACACCTTC
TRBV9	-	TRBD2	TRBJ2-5	CASSVVASGETQYF	TGTGCCAGCAGCGTAGTGGCTAGCGGGGAGACCCAGTACTTC
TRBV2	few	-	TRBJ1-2	CASRGSPYGYTF	TGTGCCAGCCGGGGGTCTCCCTATGGCTACACCTTC
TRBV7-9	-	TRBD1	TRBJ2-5	CASSHSGQQETQYF	TGTGCCAGCAGTCATTCGGGACAGCAAGAGACCCAGTACTTC
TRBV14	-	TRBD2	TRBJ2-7	CASSPPGLAARYEQYF	TGTGCCAGCAGCCCGCCGGGACTAGCGGCCCGCTACGAGCAGTACTTC
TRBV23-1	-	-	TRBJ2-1	CASSHLHQGGNEQFF	TGCGCCAGCAGTCACCTGCATCAGGGCGGCAATGAGCAGTTCTTC